These 18 T cell receptor beta chains share one sample of origin, sequenced in a study of control samples from healthy donors and cancer patients. Some clones are missing from TCRdb's copy, which holds only in-frame ones; the method was immunoSEQ multiplex PCR. The table includes 55,000 to 90,000 clones, about 80% detected once. Sequences were obtained from blood. The receptor source for this set is a man aged 50 or older in good health.

The gene calls are TRBV4-2 and TRBJ1-6, with D possibly being TRBD1 (6 bases). V gave up 1 base and J gave up 0 bases, with 16 bases separating them. The length of the CDR3 is 19 residues. From germline, CDR1 is LGHNA and CDR2 YNFKEQ. The CDR3 nucleotides are TGTGCCAGCAGCCAAGCATTACGGGGACAAAGCTCCTATAATTCACCCCTCCACTTT. Translation: CASSQALRGQSSYNSPLHF.

In its sample, this clone was seen once. The genes are TRBV18 and TRBJ2-7; no definite D call. V was trimmed by 2 bases and J by 4 bases, leaving 3 bases between them. Germline lookup yields CDR1 KGHSH and CDR2 LQKENI. This CDR3 comprises 11 residues. The CDR3 DNA reads TGTGCCAGCTCACCAGGGTACGAGCAGTACTTC. Translation: CASSPGYEQYF.

In DNA form, the CDR3 reads TGTGCTAGCAACTTAGACAGGGTTGGTGAGCAGTACTTC. Residues: CASNLDRVGEQYF. The V call is TRBV12-5, the J call TRBJ2-7; 7 bases fit TRBD1. In germline, CDR1 is LGHNT, CDR2 FRNRAP. The CDR3 has 13 amino acids. Losses at the gene ends were 9 bases for V and 7 bases for J; bases not matched to a gene: 12.

J is TRBJ1-3 and V is TRBV4-3; TRBD1 might be the D (5 bases). The ends were cut back, 0 bases at V and 0 bases at J, with 6 bases in the middle. The germline V gene has CDR1 LGHNA and CDR2 YSLEER. The CDR3 sequence is 15 residues long. CDR3 protein: CASSQDDSSGNTIYF. The CDR3 bases are TGCGCCAGCAGCCAAGACGACAGCTCTGGAAACACCATATATTTT.

The chain couples TRBV4-3 to TRBJ2-2; D remains unclear. V was clipped by 2 bases and J by 0 bases, with 7 bases between them. This CDR3 has 15 residues. CDR1 and CDR2 (germline): LGHNA, YSLEER. In DNA form, the CDR3 reads TGCGCCAGCAGCCAAAGTACAGCGAACACCGGGGAGCTGTTTTTT. This translates into CASSQSTANTGELFF.

V usage is TRBV24-1 and J usage is TRBJ1-1; TRBD1 is a possible D gene (5 bases). The CDR3 consists of 14 residues. Trimming stripped 3 bases from V and 11 bases from J, with 18 bases between. The V gene's germline CDR1 is KGHDR and CDR2 SFDVKD. The CDR3 loop reads CATSDTQDIRGAFF. The DNA for the CDR3 is TGTGCCACCAGTGATACCCAGGACATCCGCGGGGCTTTCTTT.

The genes are TRBV28 and TRBJ1-5; D gene ambiguous. Germline V gene data show CDR1 as MDHEN and CDR2 as SYDVKM. The ends were cut back, 3 bases at V and 0 bases at J, with 18 bases in the middle. The CDR3 covers 18 residues. The CDR3 region is CASSFGLRIQYSNQPQHF. In DNA, the CDR3 is TGTGCCAGCAGTTTCGGCCTCCGGATTCAATATAGCAATCAGCCCCAGCATTTT.

The V call is TRBV5-6, the J call TRBJ2-2, with 7 bases lining up with TRBD2. There are 18 residues in the CDR3. Germline CDR1 is SGHDT and CDR2 is YYEEEE. The ends lost 0 bases at V and 2 bases at J; junction bases unmatched: 10. As DNA, the CDR3 is TGTGCCAGCAGCTTGGGTCTAGCGGAGAGGGGAAACACCGGGGAGCTGTTTTTT. It translates to CASSLGLAERGNTGELFF. Combining the CDR3 with reference TRBV5-6 and TRBJ2-2 gives the whole variable domain DAGVTQSPTHLIKTRGQQVTLRCSPKSGHDTVSWYQQALGQGPQFIFQYYEEEERQRGNFPDRFSGHQFPNYSSELNVNALLLGDSALYLCASSLGLAERGNTGELFFGEGSRLTVL.

The CDR3 reads CASSSNQNYGYTF. Written as DNA, the CDR3 is TGTGCCAGCAGCTCGAACCAAAACTATGGCTACACCTTC. The chain combines TRBV7-2 with TRBJ1-2, with D unresolved. The CDR3 runs 13 residues. CDR1 and CDR2 (germline): SGHTA, FQGNSA. The germline V and J ends were trimmed by 4 bases and 2 bases, with 8 bases remaining between them.

This chain joins TRBV7-8 and TRBJ2-7; no clear D. This CDR3 comprises 12 residues. Trimming stripped 6 bases from V and 2 bases from J, with 8 bases between. The V gene's germline CDR1 is SGHVS and CDR2 FQNEAQ. The CDR3, as DNA: TGTGCCAGCAGTCCCACGACCTACGAGCAGTACTTC. Translated, it gives CASSPTTYEQYF.

V and J are TRBV7-2 and TRBJ1-3; weak D call: TRBD1 (5 bases). Germline V gives CDR1 SGHTA, CDR2 FQGNSA. This CDR3 is built from 14 residues. Between the trimmed V and J ends, which lost 5 bases and 2 bases, there was a span of 10 bases. The CDR3: CASSPSDTGNTIYF. The CDR3 bases are TGTGCCAGCAGCCCCTCGGACACTGGAAACACCATATATTTT. Full variable domain (rest looked up from reference TRBV7-2 and TRBJ1-3): GAGVSQSPSNKVTEKGKDVELRCDPISGHTALYWYRQSLGQGLEFLIYFQGNSAPDKSGLPSDRFSAERTGGSVSTLTIQRTQQEDSAVYLCASSPSDTGNTIYFGEGSWLTVV.

The V and J genes are TRBV13 and TRBJ2-3; 10 bases are a match to TRBD1. The CDR3 has 15 amino acids. The J segment lost 3 bases and the V segment lost 5 bases, leaving 5 bases of the junction unmatched. CDR1 PRHDT and CDR2 FYEKMQ come from the germline V gene (reference sequence). DNA for the CDR3: TGTGCCAGCAGCCCCTGGACAGGGGGAACAGATACGCAGTATTTT. The encoded protein is CASSPWTGGTDTQYF.

The gene calls are TRBV4-3 and TRBJ1-2; 9 nucleotides agree with TRBD1. Germline CDR1 is LGHNA and CDR2 is YSLEER. This CDR3 comprises 16 residues. V was pared by 1 base and J by 7 bases, with 10 bases of the junction left unmatched. The DNA for the CDR3 is TGCGCCAGCAGCCAAGGCGGGACAGGGACTCAGGGTGGCTACACCTTC. Encoded protein: CASSQGGTGTQGGYTF.

This chain joins TRBV5-1 and TRBJ1-2; possibly TRBD1 for D (6 bases). The length of the CDR3 is 14 residues. Trimming stripped 0 bases from V and 4 bases from J, with 10 bases between. Per germline, CDR1 SGHRS and CDR2 YFSETQ. CDR3 nucleotide sequence: TGCGCCAGCAGCTTGGACAGGGATTCCTATGGCTACACCTTC. Translated: CASSLDRDSYGYTF.

This chain connects TRBV7-6 to TRBJ2-1, with 7 positions matching TRBD2. The germline V gene has CDR1 SGHVS and CDR2 FNYEAQ. Trimming cost V 5 bases and J 2 bases; bases outside gene matches: 6. The CDR3 sequence is 15 residues long. CDR3 sequence: CASSPGLVTYNEQFF. The CDR3 nucleotides read TGTGCCAGCAGCCCAGGACTAGTTACCTACAATGAGCAGTTCTTC.

The gene calls are TRBV29-1 and TRBJ1-2, with 9 bases that match TRBD1. Germline trimming cut 3 bases from V and 8 bases from J; bases unmatched to any gene: 4. The CDR3 is made up of 12 amino acids. Germline V gene sequence: CDR1 SQVTM, CDR2 ANQGSEA. Here the CDR3 reads CSVEDTGGGYTF. In nucleotides, the CDR3 is TGCAGCGTTGAGGATACAGGGGGCGGCTACACCTTC.

The gene calls are TRBV11-3 and TRBJ2-1; D possibly matches TRBD1 or TRBD2 (6 bases each). Trimming cost V 3 bases and J 7 bases, with 28 bases left between them. This CDR3 is built from 19 residues. Germline CDR1 SGHNT, CDR2 YENEEA. The CDR3 DNA reads TGTGCCAGCAGCTTTAGGGGGGTAGGAAGCTCCTATAGATTGAATGAGCAGTTCTTC. Translation gives CASSFRGVGSSYRLNEQFF.

The chain carries TRBV9 and TRBJ2-1, with D perhaps TRBD2 (6 bases). The CDR3 has 17 amino acids. The V gene's germline CDR1 is SGDLS and CDR2 YYNGEE. Trimming removed 0 bases from V and 8 bases from J, with 21 bases in between. Here the CDR3 DNA reads TGTGCCAGCAGCGTAGATTCGGGGGATGCCCCCAAGGATGAGCAGTTCTTC. This gives the protein CASSVDSGDAPKDEQFF.